This passage covers 27 T cell receptor beta chains from one sample sequenced in a study of PD-L1 blockade in urothelial cancer. Time point denoted: peripheral blood 6 weeks after treatment start. Data came from immunoSEQ multiplex PCR; TCRdb stores just in-frame clones and leaves some out. The data contain roughly 110,000 clones, 85% to 95% of them singletons. Sequencing used PBMCs, obtained around atezolizumab (anti-PD-L1) treatment. The receptors were gathered from a man in his sixties with urothelial cancer.

The chain combines TRBV7-2 with TRBJ2-5; unclear D gene. The CDR3 is 13 amino acids. V gave up 8 bases and J gave up 1 base, with 11 bases separating them. The germline CDR1 and CDR2 sequences are SGHTA and FQGNSA. CDR3 loop: CASGPRSQETQYF. The DNA for the CDR3 is TGTGCCAGCGGTCCTAGGTCCCAAGAGACCCAGTACTTC. Drawing the rest from reference TRBV7-2 and TRBJ2-5, the complete variable domain is GAGVSQSPSNKVTEKGKDVELRCDPISGHTALYWYRQSLGQGLEFLIYFQGNSAPDKSGLPSDRFSAERTGGSVSTLTIQRTQQEDSAVYLCASGPRSQETQYFGPGTRLLVL.

CDR3 amino acids: CASSLDRASYNEQFF. CDR3 bases: TGTGCCAGCAGCTTAGACAGGGCCTCCTACAATGAGCAGTTCTTC. The chain joins TRBV7-9 to TRBJ2-1, with TRBD1 as a possible D gene (6 bases). Between the trimmed V and J ends, which lost 1 base and 0 bases, there was a span of 7 bases. Per germline, CDR1 SEHNR and CDR2 FQNEAQ (reference sequence). CDR3 size: 15 residues.

This clone was observed a few times. J is TRBJ2-7 and V is TRBV28, with 7 bases identical to TRBD1. The CDR3 length is 14 residues. Germline CDR1 MDHEN, CDR2 SYDVKM. The V segment lost 6 bases and the J segment 3 bases; nucleotides outside the gene matches: 8. This chain's CDR3 is CASRPGQADYEQYF. The CDR3, as DNA: TGTGCCAGCAGACCCGGACAGGCGGACTACGAGCAGTACTTC.

This clone was picked up one time. The chain employs TRBV10-3 and TRBJ1-2; TRBD1 agrees at 10 bases. Germline CDR1 ENHRY, CDR2 SYGVKD. This CDR3 contains 14 residues. V trimming: 4 bases; J trimming: 9 bases; junction bases outside the gene matches: 8. CDR3 DNA sequence: TGTGCCATCAGTGGACATGGACAGGGGGGAAGCTACACCTTC. Protein product: CAISGHGQGGSYTF.

The chain carries TRBV6-5 and TRBJ2-3, with 9 bases fitting TRBD2. The CDR3 contains 16 residues. Losses at the gene ends were 0 bases for V and 3 bases for J; bases not matched to a gene: 4. Germline V gene data show CDR1 as MNHEY and CDR2 as SVGAGI. The CDR3 DNA reads TGTGCCAGCAGTTACTCTTCTAGCGGGAATACAGATACGCAGTATTTT. Protein product: CASSYSSSGNTDTQYF.

The chain uses TRBV6-1 and TRBJ2-7; the match to TRBD1 covers 9 bases. Trimming cost V 6 bases and J 3 bases; bases outside gene matches: 6. The CDR3 consists of 14 residues. Germline-derived CDR1 and CDR2 are MNHNS and SASEGT. CDR3 loop: CASRTKDRGYEQYF. As DNA, the CDR3 is TGTGCCAGCAGGACAAAGGACAGGGGCTACGAGCAGTACTTC.

This sequence joins TRBV5-1 and TRBJ2-7; D remains unclear. This CDR3 spans 15 amino acids. From germline, CDR1 is SGHRS and CDR2 YFSETQ. Trimming took off 1 base at V and 5 bases at J, with 16 bases between the two ends. The CDR3 reads CASSLNPDTVHEQYF. The CDR3 region has the DNA TGCGCCAGCAGCTTGAACCCAGACACTGTCCACGAGCAGTACTTC.

This chain joins TRBV4-3 and TRBJ2-5; D gene ambiguous. The CDR3 covers 13 residues. Germline assignment: CDR1 LGHNA and CDR2 YSLEER. Trimming pared 0 bases from V and 5 bases from J, leaving 7 bases between. The CDR3 region is CASSQDFRETQYF. The CDR3, as DNA: TGCGCCAGCAGCCAAGATTTCCGGGAGACCCAGTACTTC.

The chain employs TRBV28 and TRBJ2-7, with 8 bases lining up with TRBD2. Unmatched junction bases numbered 11, after V lost 10 bases and J lost 3 bases. Germline CDR1 and CDR2: MDHEN and SYDVKM. This CDR3 has 14 residues. The CDR3 DNA reads as TGTGCCACTATCGCGGGGACTAGTGGCTACGAGCAGTACTTC. The encoded protein is CATIAGTSGYEQYF.

The chain couples TRBV6-5 to TRBJ1-2, with D possibly TRBD1 on 6 matching bases. The CDR3 sequence is 16 residues long. Germline-derived CDR1 and CDR2 are MNHEY and SVGAGI. V lost 0 bases and J 8 bases, leaving 19 bases between the germline ends. The CDR3 loop reads CASSYSGDRPFGGYTF. In DNA, the CDR3 is TGTGCCAGCAGTTACTCGGGAGACAGGCCCTTCGGCGGCTACACCTTC.

The V call is TRBV5-1, the J call TRBJ1-1; perhaps TRBD1 as D (6 bases). The CDR3 is made up of 14 amino acids. Germline CDR1 reads SGHRS; CDR2 reads YFSETQ. V was pared by 0 bases and J by 5 bases, with 11 bases between. The DNA for the CDR3 is TGCGCCAGCAGCTTGGAGGGGGTAGCGACTGAAGCTTTCTTT. Protein product: CASSLEGVATEAFF.

The J gene is TRBJ1-5, the V gene TRBV6-5; D possibly corresponds to TRBD1 (6 bases). The CDR3 sequence is 15 residues long. Trimming stripped 4 bases from V and 0 bases from J, with 10 bases between. CDR1 is MNHEY, CDR2 SVGAGI, per germline. The chain's CDR3 is CASSFDRYSNQPQHF. The CDR3 DNA reads TGTGCCAGCAGTTTCGACAGGTATAGCAATCAGCCCCAGCATTTT.

V is TRBV27 and J is TRBJ2-7; 10 bases map to TRBD1. This CDR3 has 15 amino acids. With V trimmed by 3 bases and J by 2 bases, 4 bases remained unmatched. Germline loops: CDR1 MNHEY, CDR2 SMNVEV (reference sequence). The CDR3 region is CASSLGQGSPYEQYF. CDR3 bases: TGTGCCAGCAGTTTGGGACAGGGGTCGCCCTACGAGCAGTACTTC.

This clone is a singleton in its sample. In the same sample, other DNA sequences code for this CDR3. The chain joins TRBV2 to TRBJ1-1; D gene ambiguous. Germline CDR1 reads SNHLY; CDR2 reads FYNNEI. The CDR3 runs to 13 residues. The V end was cut by 3 bases, the J end by 4 bases, with 9 bases between. CDR3 protein: CASSDGTGTEAFF. CDR3 DNA: TGTGCCAGCAGTGATGGCACGGGCACTGAAGCTTTCTTT. Based on the CDR3 plus reference TRBV2 and TRBJ1-1, the full variable domain is EPEVTQTPSHQVTQMGQEVILRCVPISNHLYFYWYRQILGQKVEFLVSFYNNEISEKSEIFDDQFSVERPDGSNFTLKIRSTKLEDSAMYFCASSDGTGTEAFFGQGTRLTVV.

With regard to this clone: In the same sample, other DNA sequences code for this CDR3. The chain joins TRBV20-1 to TRBJ1-1; D is unresolved. Germline V gene lookup returns CDR1 DFQATT and CDR2 SNEGSKA (reference sequence). There are 11 residues in the CDR3. V dropped 5 bases and J dropped 3 bases, with 7 bases sitting between them. The DNA of the CDR3 is TGCAGTGCTGGTCGGGACACTGAAGCTTTCTTT. It encodes CSAGRDTEAFF.

This chain uses TRBV19 with TRBJ2-4; 7 bases match TRBD1. J was trimmed by 5 bases and V by 6 bases; bases with no gene match: 13. Germline loops: CDR1 LNHDA, CDR2 SQIVND (reference sequence). This CDR3 has 16 residues. CDR3 loop: CASRTGWGQGENIQYF. CDR3 nucleotides: TGTGCCAGTAGGACAGGGTGGGGACAAGGCGAAAACATTCAGTACTTC.

This clone was recorded a few times. The rearrangement links TRBV5-4 to TRBJ2-1; D might be TRBD2 (6 bases). Per germline, CDR1 SGHNT and CDR2 YYREEE (reference sequence). This CDR3 spans 14 amino acids. V shed 3 bases and J shed 7 bases, with 14 bases lying between them. DNA for the CDR3: TGTGCCAGCAGCTCGGGACTGGATTCGAATGAGCAGTTCTTC. It codes for CASSSGLDSNEQFF. Full variable domain (missing parts from reference TRBV5-4 and TRBJ2-1): ETGVTQSPTHLIKTRGQQVTLRCSSQSGHNTVSWYQQALGQGPQFIFQYYREEENGRGNFPPRFSGLQFPNYSSELNVNALELDDSALYLCASSSGLDSNEQFFGPGTRLTVL.

With regard to this clone: Different DNA sequences within this sample yield the same CDR3. J is TRBJ2-7 and V is TRBV29-1; 10 bases line up with TRBD1. V lost 7 bases to trimming and J lost 2 bases; unmatched junction nucleotides: 2. This CDR3 region has 12 residues. Germline CDR1 SQVTM, CDR2 ANQGSEA. The CDR3 DNA is TGCAGCGGAGGACAGGGGGCCTACGAGCAGTACTTC. Its translation: CSGGQGAYEQYF.

J is TRBJ2-2 and V is TRBV28, with D perhaps matching TRBD1 (6 bases). The CDR3 runs 15 residues. The germline V gene has CDR1 MDHEN and CDR2 SYDVKM. The V gene lost 2 bases and the J gene lost 2 bases, with 9 bases spanning the gap. The CDR3 here is CASSLLGANTGELFF. For the CDR3, the DNA is TGTGCCAGCAGTTTACTGGGGGCTAACACCGGGGAGCTGTTTTTT.

The chain has TRBV30 and TRBJ2-3; 10 nucleotides align to TRBD2. After removal of 7 bases from V and 2 bases from J, the junction contained 3 bases not matched to a gene. Germline assignment: CDR1 GTSNPN and CDR2 SVGIG (reference sequence). The CDR3 consists of 13 residues. The CDR3 coding sequence is TGTGCCTCAGCGGGGGGGGACACAGATACGCAGTATTTT. This translates into CASAGGDTDTQYF.

The V and J genes are TRBV27 and TRBJ2-3, with 11 bases fitting TRBD2. CDR3 size: 15 residues. Germline-derived CDR1 and CDR2 are MNHEY and SMNVEV (reference sequence). J was trimmed by 6 bases and V by 3 bases; bases with no gene match: 5. As DNA, the CDR3 is TGTGCCAGCAGTTTCACTAGCGGGGGAAAGGATACGCAGTATTTT. The encoded protein is CASSFTSGGKDTQYF.

V usage is TRBV25-1 and J usage is TRBJ1-1, with TRBD1 identical over 8 bases. Trimming at V came to 3 bases and at J to 5 bases, leaving 5 bases not matched to a gene. This CDR3 region has 14 residues. CDR1 is MGHDK and CDR2 is SYGVNS in the germline V gene. CDR3 loop: CASSDSGGWTEAFF. The CDR3 region has the DNA TGTGCCAGCAGTGATTCAGGGGGCTGGACTGAAGCTTTCTTT. The entire variable domain, with the rest obtained from reference TRBV25-1 and TRBJ1-1, is as follows: EADIYQTPRYLVIGTGKKITLECSQTMGHDKMYWYQQDPGMELHLIHYSYGVNSTEKGDLSSESTVSRIRTEHFPLTLESARPSHTSQYLCASSDSGGWTEAFFGQGTRLTVV.

This clone was detected a few times. The genes are TRBV7-9 and TRBJ2-5, with 9 bases fitting TRBD2. Germline V lookup: CDR1 SEHNR, CDR2 FQNEAQ (reference sequence). Losses at the gene ends were 1 base for V and 0 bases for J; bases not matched to a gene: 6. This CDR3 region has 17 residues. CDR3 in amino acids: CASSLDRLAGYQETQYF. CDR3 DNA: TGTGCCAGCAGCTTAGATCGCCTAGCGGGGTACCAAGAGACCCAGTACTTC.

The chain has TRBV7-2 and TRBJ2-7; maybe TRBD1 (6 bases). CDR3 length: 13 amino acids. V shed 4 bases and J shed 9 bases, with 16 bases lying between them. Germline CDR1 is SGHTA and CDR2 is FQGNSA. CDR3 sequence reads: CASSSFRDNGQYF. CDR3 nucleotides: TGTGCCAGCAGCTCCTTCCGGGACAACGGGCAGTACTTC.

The V and J genes are TRBV5-6 and TRBJ2-5, with 11 bases lining up with TRBD2. V dropped 0 bases and J dropped 4; count of bases not matched to a gene: 5. Germline CDR1 is SGHDT and CDR2 is YYEEEE. The CDR3 contains 16 residues. The CDR3 DNA reads as TGTGCCAGCAGCTTGGACCCTAGCGGGAGGATAGAGACCCAGTACTTC. This sequence encodes CASSLDPSGRIETQYF.

The chain combines TRBV10-1 with TRBJ2-7; 7 nucleotides align to TRBD1. The CDR3 is 15 amino acids. Per the germline V gene, CDR1 is WNHNN and CDR2 is SYGVQD (reference sequence). J lost 4 bases, V lost 2 bases, and 8 bases had no gene match. CDR3 nucleotide sequence: TGCGCCAGCAGTGAGGCTTCGGGCAGGGGGTACGAGCAGTACTTC. Protein: CASSEASGRGYEQYF.

V and J are TRBV25-1 and TRBJ2-5, with a weak D call TRBD2 (6 bases). The germline V gene encodes CDR1 MGHDK and CDR2 SYGVNS. This CDR3 has 14 amino acids. Trimming took 2 bases from V and 4 from J, leaving 11 bases between them. The CDR3 nucleotides read TGTGCCAGCAGTGAAGGCGGGATCTTAGAGACCCAGTACTTC. This encodes CASSEGGILETQYF. Drawing the rest from reference TRBV25-1 and TRBJ2-5, the complete variable domain is EADIYQTPRYLVIGTGKKITLECSQTMGHDKMYWYQQDPGMELHLIHYSYGVNSTEKGDLSSESTVSRIRTEHFPLTLESARPSHTSQYLCASSEGGILETQYFGPGTRLLVL.